This T cell receptor (beta chain) originates from a study of regulatory T cells in long-lasting Graves disease. Both iRepertoire HTBI primers and Arm-PCR of CDR3 regions were used to build the TCR beta libraries. MiXCR, run by TCRdb on the multiplex PCR reads, gives a single entry per CDR3 protein. Of 200,000 to 250,000 distinct CDR3 sequences listed, 18% are singletons. Comments on this clonotype: Being one base from a much bigger clone, this may be a read error. Given the absence of the conserved phenylalanine or tryptophan at the CDR3 end, a read error is likely.

As to time point: newly diagnosed GD, antithyroid drugs for less than 3 months. The authors made the TCR library using RNA they extracted from PBMCs. American Thyroid Association guidelines were used to diagnose Graves' disease. CDR1 SNHLY and CDR2 FYNNEI come from the germline V gene. V shed 5 bases, J shed 8 bases, and the junction held 11 bases outside the gene matches. The CDR3 loop spans 15 amino acids. The V call is TRBV2, the J call TRBJ1-2, with 10 bases identical to TRBD1. This sample comprised peripheral blood mononuclear cells (PBMCs), obtained at new diagnosis, from a patient treated with antithyroid drugs. This clonotype originated in a female donor with Graves disease. The CDR3 loop reads CASSYRTGGARGYTL. CDR3 sequence (DNA): TGTGCCAGCAGTTACCGGACAGGGGGAGCACGAGGCTACACCCTC.